The 3 T cell receptor beta chains below come from one sample, sequenced in a study of T cell changes during pregnancy in multiple sclerosis. Using immunoSEQ multiplex PCR, the repertoire was profiled, and TCRdb retains in-frame clones only, with some absent. Among tens of thousands of clones listed, 93% were seen once. Sample: CD8+ T cells from peripheral blood mononuclear cells, taken in the third trimester of pregnancy. These TCRs come from a female donor with multiple sclerosis, enrolled in a pregnancy study.

This clone showed up just once. V gene TRBV13 combines with J gene TRBJ1-2, with a tentative D call TRBD1 (5 bases). The V end lost 4 bases, the J end lost 1 base, and 7 bases lay between the germline ends. This CDR3 is built from 13 residues. Germline CDR1 reads PRHDT; CDR2 reads FYEKMQ (reference sequence). The chain's CDR3 is CASSSQGNYGYTF. In DNA form, the CDR3 reads TGTGCCAGCAGCTCTCAGGGTAACTATGGCTACACCTTC.

CDR3 protein: CATSIKGGNTEAFF. CDR3 in DNA: TGTGCCACCAGCATCAAAGGGGGGAACACTGAAGCTTTCTTT. This chain joins TRBV15 and TRBJ1-1, with TRBD1 as a possible D gene (6 bases). The germline gives CDR1 LNHNV, CDR2 YYDKDF (reference sequence). The ends were cut back, 4 bases at V and 1 base at J, with 10 bases in the middle. The CDR3 has 14 residues.

J is TRBJ1-2 and V is TRBV14, with TRBD1 matching over 9 bases. The CDR3 totals 14 residues. Germline-derived CDR1 and CDR2 are SGHDN and FVKESK. With V trimmed by 0 bases and J by 12 bases, 8 bases remained unmatched. CDR3 residues: CASSQEPGQGKNTF. CDR3 DNA: TGTGCCAGCAGCCAAGAACCGGGACAGGGTAAAAACACCTTC. The complete variable domain, with remaining parts taken from reference TRBV14 and TRBJ1-2, reads EAGVTQFPSHSVIEKGQTVTLRCDPISGHDNLYWYRRVMGKEIKFLLHFVKESKQDESGMPNNRFLAERTGGTYSTLKVQPAELEDSGVYFCASSQEPGQGKNTFGSGTRLTVV.